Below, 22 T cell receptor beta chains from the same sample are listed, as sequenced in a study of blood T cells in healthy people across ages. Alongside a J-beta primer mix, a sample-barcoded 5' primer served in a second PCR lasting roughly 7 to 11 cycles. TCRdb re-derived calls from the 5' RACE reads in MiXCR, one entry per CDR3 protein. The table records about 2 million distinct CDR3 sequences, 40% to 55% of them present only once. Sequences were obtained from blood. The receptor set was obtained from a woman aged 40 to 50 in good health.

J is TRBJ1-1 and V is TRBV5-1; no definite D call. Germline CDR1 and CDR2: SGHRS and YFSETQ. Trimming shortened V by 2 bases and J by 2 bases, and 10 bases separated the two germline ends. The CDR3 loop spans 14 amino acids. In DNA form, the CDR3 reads TGCGCCAGCAGCTTCGGAGACATTAACACTGAAGCTTTCTTT. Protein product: CASSFGDINTEAFF.

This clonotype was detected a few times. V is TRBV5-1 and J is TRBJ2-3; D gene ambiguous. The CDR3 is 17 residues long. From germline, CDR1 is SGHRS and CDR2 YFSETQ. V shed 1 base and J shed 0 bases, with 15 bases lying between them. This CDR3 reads CASSLLRLDPSTDTQYF. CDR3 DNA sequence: TGCGCCAGCAGCTTGCTTCGGTTAGATCCTAGCACAGATACGCAGTATTTT.

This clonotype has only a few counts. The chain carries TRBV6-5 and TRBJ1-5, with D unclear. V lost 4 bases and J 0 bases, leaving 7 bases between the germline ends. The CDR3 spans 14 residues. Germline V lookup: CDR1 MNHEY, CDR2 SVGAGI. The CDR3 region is CASSSSDSNQPQHF. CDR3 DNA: TGTGCCAGCAGTTCCAGTGATAGCAATCAGCCCCAGCATTTT.

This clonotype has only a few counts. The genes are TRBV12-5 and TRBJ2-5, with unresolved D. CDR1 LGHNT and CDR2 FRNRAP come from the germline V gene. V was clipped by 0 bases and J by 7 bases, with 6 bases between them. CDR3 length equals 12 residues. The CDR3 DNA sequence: TGTGCTAGTGGTTTGGTATCGGGGACCCAGTACTTC. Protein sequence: CASGLVSGTQYF.

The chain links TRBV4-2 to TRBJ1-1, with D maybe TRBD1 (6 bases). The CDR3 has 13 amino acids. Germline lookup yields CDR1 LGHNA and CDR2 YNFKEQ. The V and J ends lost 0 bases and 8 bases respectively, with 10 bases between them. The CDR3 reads CASSQDTQGEAFF. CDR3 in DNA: TGTGCCAGCAGCCAAGATACCCAGGGGGAAGCTTTCTTT.

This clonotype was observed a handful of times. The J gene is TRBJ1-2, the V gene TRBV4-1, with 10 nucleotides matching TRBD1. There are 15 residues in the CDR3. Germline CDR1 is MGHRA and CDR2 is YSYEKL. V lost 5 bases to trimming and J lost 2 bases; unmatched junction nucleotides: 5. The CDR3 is CASSSETGGNYGYTF. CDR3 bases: TGCGCCAGCAGCAGCGAGACAGGGGGCAACTATGGCTACACCTTC.

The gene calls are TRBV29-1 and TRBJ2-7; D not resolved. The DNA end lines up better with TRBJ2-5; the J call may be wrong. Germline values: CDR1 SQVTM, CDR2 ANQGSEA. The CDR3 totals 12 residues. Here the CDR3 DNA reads TGCAGCGTTTCATGGCCGAGGGAGACCCAGTACTTC. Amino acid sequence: CSVSWPRETQYF.

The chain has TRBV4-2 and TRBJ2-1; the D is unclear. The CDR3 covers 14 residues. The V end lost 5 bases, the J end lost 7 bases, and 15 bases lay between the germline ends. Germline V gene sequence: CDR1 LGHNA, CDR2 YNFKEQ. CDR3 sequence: CASSSKVAWNEQFF. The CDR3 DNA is TGTGCCAGCAGCTCAAAGGTAGCCTGGAATGAGCAGTTCTTC.

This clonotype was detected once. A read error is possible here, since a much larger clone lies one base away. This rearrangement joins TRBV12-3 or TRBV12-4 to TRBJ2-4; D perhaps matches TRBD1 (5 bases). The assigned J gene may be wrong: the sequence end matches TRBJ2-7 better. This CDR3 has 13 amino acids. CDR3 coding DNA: TGTGCCAGCACGAGAACAGGTTCCCACGAGCAGTACTTC. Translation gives CASTRTGSHEQYF.

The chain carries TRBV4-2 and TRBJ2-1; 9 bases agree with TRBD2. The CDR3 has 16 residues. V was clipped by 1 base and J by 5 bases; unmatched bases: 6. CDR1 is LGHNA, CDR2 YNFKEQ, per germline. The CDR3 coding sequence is TGTGCCAGCAGCCAAGGTGACAGCGGGGGGAACAATGAGCAGTTCTTC. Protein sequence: CASSQGDSGGNNEQFF.

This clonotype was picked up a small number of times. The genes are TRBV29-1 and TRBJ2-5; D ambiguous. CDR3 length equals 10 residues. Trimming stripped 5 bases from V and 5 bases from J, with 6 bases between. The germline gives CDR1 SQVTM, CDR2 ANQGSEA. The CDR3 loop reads CSVRSETQYF. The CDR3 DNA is TGCAGCGTTCGGAGTGAGACCCAGTACTTC.

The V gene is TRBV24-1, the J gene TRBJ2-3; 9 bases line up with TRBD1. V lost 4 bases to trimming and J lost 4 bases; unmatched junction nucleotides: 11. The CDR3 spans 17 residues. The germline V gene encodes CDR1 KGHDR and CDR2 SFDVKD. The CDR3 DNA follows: TGTGCCACCAGTGACAGACAGGGGGATAAGGGGGCAGATACGCAGTATTTT. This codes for CATSDRQGDKGADTQYF.

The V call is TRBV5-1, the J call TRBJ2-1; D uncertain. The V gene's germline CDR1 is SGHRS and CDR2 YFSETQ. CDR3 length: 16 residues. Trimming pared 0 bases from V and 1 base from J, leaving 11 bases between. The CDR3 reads CASSLDVVTSYNEQFF. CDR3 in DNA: TGCGCCAGCAGCTTGGATGTGGTGACATCCTACAATGAGCAGTTCTTC.

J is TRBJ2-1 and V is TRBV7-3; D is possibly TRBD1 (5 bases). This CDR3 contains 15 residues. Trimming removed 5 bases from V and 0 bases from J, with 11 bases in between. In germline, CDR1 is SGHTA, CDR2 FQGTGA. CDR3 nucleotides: TGTGCCAGCAGCCCGTTGACAGTCTCCTACAATGAGCAGTTCTTC. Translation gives CASSPLTVSYNEQFF.

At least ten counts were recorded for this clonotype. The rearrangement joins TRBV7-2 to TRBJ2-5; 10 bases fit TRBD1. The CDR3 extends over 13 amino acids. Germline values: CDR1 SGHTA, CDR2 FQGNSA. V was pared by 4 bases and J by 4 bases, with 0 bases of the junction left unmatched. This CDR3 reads CASSWDRGETQYF. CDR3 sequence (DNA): TGTGCCAGCAGCTGGGACAGGGGAGAGACCCAGTACTTC.

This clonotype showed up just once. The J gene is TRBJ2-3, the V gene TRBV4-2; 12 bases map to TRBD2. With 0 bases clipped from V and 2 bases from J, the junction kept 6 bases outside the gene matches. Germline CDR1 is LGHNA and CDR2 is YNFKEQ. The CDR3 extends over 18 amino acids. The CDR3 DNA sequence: TGTGCCAGCAGCCAAGATTGGCCTAGCGGGGGGGCCACAGATACGCAGTATTTT. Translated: CASSQDWPSGGATDTQYF.

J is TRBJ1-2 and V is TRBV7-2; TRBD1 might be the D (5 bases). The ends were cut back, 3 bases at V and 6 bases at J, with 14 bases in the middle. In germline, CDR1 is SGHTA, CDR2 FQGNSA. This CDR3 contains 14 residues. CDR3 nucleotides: TGTGCCAGCAGCTTCAGACACGGGGGGGATGGCTACACCTTC. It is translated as CASSFRHGGDGYTF.

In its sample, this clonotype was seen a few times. The CDR3 is CASSQKRGPNNEQFF. The CDR3, as DNA: TGTGCCAGCAGCCAAAAGCGGGGGCCGAACAATGAGCAGTTCTTC. V usage is TRBV11-1 and J usage is TRBJ2-1, with 8 bases matching TRBD2. The V gene's germline CDR1 is SGHAT and CDR2 FQDESV (reference sequence). The ends lost 5 bases at V and 5 bases at J; junction bases unmatched: 8. The CDR3 is 15 amino acids.

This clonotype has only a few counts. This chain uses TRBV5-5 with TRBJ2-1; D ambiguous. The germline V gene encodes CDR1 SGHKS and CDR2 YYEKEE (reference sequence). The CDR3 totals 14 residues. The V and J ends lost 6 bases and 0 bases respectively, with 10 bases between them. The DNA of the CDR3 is TGTGCCAGCACCTTCTTGAGCTCCTACAATGAGCAGTTCTTC. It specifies CASTFLSSYNEQFF.

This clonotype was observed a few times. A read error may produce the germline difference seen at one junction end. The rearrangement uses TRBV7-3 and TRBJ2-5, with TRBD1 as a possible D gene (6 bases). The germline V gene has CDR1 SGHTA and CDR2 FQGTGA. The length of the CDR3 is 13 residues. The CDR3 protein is CASSYRQVEAQYF. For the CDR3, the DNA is TGTGCCAGCAGCTATCGACAGGTAGAGGCCCAGTACTTC. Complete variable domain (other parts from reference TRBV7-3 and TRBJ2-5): GAGVSQTPSNKVTEKGKYVELRCDPISGHTALYWYRQSLGQGPEFLIYFQGTGAADDSGLPNDRFFAVRPEGSVSTLKIQRTERGDSAVYLCASSYRQVEAQYFGPGTRLLVL.

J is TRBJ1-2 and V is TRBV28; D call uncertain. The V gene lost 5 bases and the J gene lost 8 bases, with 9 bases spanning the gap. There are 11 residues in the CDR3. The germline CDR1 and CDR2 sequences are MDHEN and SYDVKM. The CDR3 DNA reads TGTGCCAGCAGTGTTCGGGGAGGCTACACCTTC. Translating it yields CASSVRGGYTF.

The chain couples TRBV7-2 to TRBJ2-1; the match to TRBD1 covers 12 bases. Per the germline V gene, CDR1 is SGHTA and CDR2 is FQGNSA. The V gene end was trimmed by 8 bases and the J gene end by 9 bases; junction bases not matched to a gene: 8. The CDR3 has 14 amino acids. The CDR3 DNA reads TGTGCCAGCCGCCGGGACAGGGGGCGGGGTGAGCAGTTCTTC. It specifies CASRRDRGRGEQFF.